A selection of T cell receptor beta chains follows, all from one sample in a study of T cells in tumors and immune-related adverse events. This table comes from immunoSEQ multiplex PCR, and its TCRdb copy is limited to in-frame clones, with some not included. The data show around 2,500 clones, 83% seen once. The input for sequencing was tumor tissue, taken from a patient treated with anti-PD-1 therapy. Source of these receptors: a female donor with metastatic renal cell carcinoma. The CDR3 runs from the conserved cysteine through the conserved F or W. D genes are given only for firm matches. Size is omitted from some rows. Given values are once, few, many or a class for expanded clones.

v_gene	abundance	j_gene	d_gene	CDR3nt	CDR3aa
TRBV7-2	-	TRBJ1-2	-	TGTGCCAGCAGCTTAGAGCCCTACTATGGCTACACCTTC	CASSLEPYYGYTF
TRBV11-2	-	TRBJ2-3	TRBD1	TGTGCCAGCAGCTTGGGACAGGGGTACACAGATACGCAGTATTTT	CASSLGQGYTDTQYF
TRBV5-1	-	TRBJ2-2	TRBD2	TGCGCCAGCAGCGCATCTAGCGGAAACACCGGGGAGCTGTTTTTT	CASSASSGNTGELFF
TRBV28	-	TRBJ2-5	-	TGTGCCAGCAGTTTAATCAGCGGACAAGAGACCCAGTACTTC	CASSLISGQETQYF
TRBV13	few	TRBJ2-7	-	TGTGCCAGCAGCTGGGGGGCAGGGTTAAACAACGAGCAGTACTTC	CASSWGAGLNNEQYF
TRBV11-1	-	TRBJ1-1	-	TGTGCCAGCAGCTCAGCGGGACACCTGAACACTGAAGCTTTCTTT	CASSSAGHLNTEAFF
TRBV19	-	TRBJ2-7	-	TGTGCCAGTAGTATGCACATAGGGGGATTCACCTACGAGCAGTACTTC	CASSMHIGGFTYEQYF
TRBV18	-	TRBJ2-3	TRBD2	TGTGCCAGCTCACCACCCGGCGGCGGGGGGGCGATAGATACGCAGTATTTT	CASSPPGGGGAIDTQYF
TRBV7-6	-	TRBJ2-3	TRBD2	TGTGCCAGCAGCGAAGCGGGGAACACAGATACGCAGTATTTT	CASSEAGNTDTQYF
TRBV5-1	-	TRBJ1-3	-	TGCGCCAGCAGCTTGGAACTAGTCCCAGGAAACACCATATATTTT	CASSLELVPGNTIYF
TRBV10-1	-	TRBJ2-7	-	TGCGCCAGCAGTGAGGGGGGGCGCGTAGAGCAGTACTTC	CASSEGGRVEQYF
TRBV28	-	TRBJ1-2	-	TGTGCCAGCAGTCCCCTCGAGCCCCTGGGCTATGGCTACACCTTC	CASSPLEPLGYGYTF
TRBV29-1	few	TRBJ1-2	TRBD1	TGCAGCGTTGGACAGGGGAGGGAGGGCTACACCTTC	CSVGQGREGYTF
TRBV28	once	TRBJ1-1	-	TGTGCCAGCAGCCGGGGAGGGTCTAACACTGAAGCTTTCTTT	CASSRGGSNTEAFF
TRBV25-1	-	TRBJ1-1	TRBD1	TGTGCCAGCAGGGTCAGGGGGGTGGACACTGAAGCTTTCTTT	CASRVRGVDTEAFF
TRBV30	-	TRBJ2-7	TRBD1	TGTGCCTGGAGCGCGGGACAGGCCAACTACGAGCAGTACTTC	CAWSAGQANYEQYF
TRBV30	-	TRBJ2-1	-	TGTGCCTGGAGTGTTGCAAACTACAATGAGCAGTTCTTC	CAWSVANYNEQFF
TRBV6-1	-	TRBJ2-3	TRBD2	TGTGCCAGCAGTGAAGCACTAGCGGGACCCGGTCAGACGCAGTATTTT	CASSEALAGPGQTQYF
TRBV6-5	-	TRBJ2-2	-	TGTGCCAGCAGTCATAGATCGGAAAACGGGGAGCTGTTTTTT	CASSHRSENGELFF
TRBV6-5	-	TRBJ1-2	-	TGTGCCAGCAGTTACTCGCCGACAGCCGATGGCTACACCTTC	CASSYSPTADGYTF
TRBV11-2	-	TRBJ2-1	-	TGTGCCAGCAGCTTAATGTTTTCGGATGAGCAGTTCTTC	CASSLMFSDEQFF
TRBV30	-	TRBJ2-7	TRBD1	TGTGCCTGGGGAGGACAGGACCGTTACGAGCAGTACTTC	CAWGGQDRYEQYF
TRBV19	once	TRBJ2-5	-	TGTGCCAGTAGTTTTTCAGGGAGGGAGACCCAGTACTTC	CASSFSGRETQYF
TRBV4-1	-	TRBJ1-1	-	TGCGCCAGCAGCAACGGACAGATTGAAGCTTTCTTT	CASSNGQIEAFF
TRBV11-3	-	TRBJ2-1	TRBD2	TGTGCCAGCAGCGGGACTAGCGGGAACAATGAGCAGTTCTTC	CASSGTSGNNEQFF
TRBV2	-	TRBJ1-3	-	TGTGCCAGCAGTCAGGGGCTTGGAAACACCATATATTTT	CASSQGLGNTIYF
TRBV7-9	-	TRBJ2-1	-	TGTGCCAGCAGCTTAGCCGTCGGGAGCGGTAGGGGGGAGCAGTTCTTC	CASSLAVGSGRGEQFF
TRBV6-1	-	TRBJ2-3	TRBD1	TGTGCCAGCAGCGGACAGGTGACAGATACGCAGTATTTT	CASSGQVTDTQYF
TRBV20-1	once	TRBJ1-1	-	TGCAGTGCTAGGGAGAACACTGAAGCTTTCTTT	CSARENTEAFF
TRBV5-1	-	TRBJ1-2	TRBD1	TGCGCCAGCAGCGCTGTCGACAGGGGGCTTGGCTACACCTTC	CASSAVDRGLGYTF
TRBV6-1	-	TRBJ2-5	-	TGTGCCAGCACAACCGGGCCCCGGCAAGAGACCCAGTACTTC	CASTTGPRQETQYF
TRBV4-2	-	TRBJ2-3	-	TGTGCCAGCAGCCAAGATCCTAGCAAGGGCGGAGGGACAGATACGCAGTATTTT	CASSQDPSKGGGTDTQYF
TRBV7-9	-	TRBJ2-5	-	TGTGCCAGCAGCTTAGAAAACAGGGTCACAGAGACCCAGTACTTC	CASSLENRVTETQYF
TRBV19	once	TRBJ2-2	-	TGTGCCAGTAGTATGTCTGCTTCGAGAGGGGAGCTGTTTTTT	CASSMSASRGELFF
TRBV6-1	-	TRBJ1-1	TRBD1	TGTGCCAGCAGTCATTCTGGACAGGCCACTGAAGCTTTCTTT	CASSHSGQATEAFF
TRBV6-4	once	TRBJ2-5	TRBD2	TGTGCCAGCAGTGAGACTAGCATCTCTAGCACCCAGTACTTC	CASSETSISSTQYF
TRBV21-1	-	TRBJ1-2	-	TGTGCCAGCGGACAGGGCAGGTATGGCTACACCTTC	CASGQGRYGYTF
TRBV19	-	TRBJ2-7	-	TGTGCCAGTAGTAGGTTCGGGGACACCTACGAGCAGTACTTC	CASSRFGDTYEQYF
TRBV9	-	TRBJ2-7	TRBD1	TGTGCCAGCAGCGTCGGACAGGGGGCGCTTGAGCAGTACTTC	CASSVGQGALEQYF
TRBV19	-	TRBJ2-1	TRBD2	TGTGCCACAGGACTAGCGGGAGACAATGAGCAGTTCTTC	CATGLAGDNEQFF
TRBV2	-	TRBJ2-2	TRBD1	TGTGCCAGCACTGCGATGACAGGGGCGGTCACCGGGGAGCTGTTTTTT	CASTAMTGAVTGELFF
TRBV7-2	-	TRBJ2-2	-	TGTGCCAGCAGCTTAGATAGGCCGAACACCGGGGAGCTGTTTTTT	CASSLDRPNTGELFF
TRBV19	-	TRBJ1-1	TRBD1	TGTGCCAGTAAAGTATTCGGGACAGCGTCGGGGAGGGGCACTGAAGCTTTCTTT	CASKVFGTASGRGTEAFF
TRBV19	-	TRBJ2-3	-	TGTGCCAGTACCCAATCCCGAGGAGATACGCAGTATTTT	CASTQSRGDTQYF
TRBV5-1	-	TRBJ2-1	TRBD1	TGCGCCAGCAGCACTCAACATCAGGGGGCTTCCCAGTTCTTC	CASSTQHQGASQFF
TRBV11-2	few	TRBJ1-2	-	TGTGCCAGCACCTCTGACCGTTTCGGTGGCTACACCTTC	CASTSDRFGGYTF
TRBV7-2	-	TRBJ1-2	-	TGTGCCAGCAGCCCTCAGGAGAACTATGGCTACACCTTC	CASSPQENYGYTF
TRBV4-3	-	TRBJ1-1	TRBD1	TGCGCCAGCAGCCAAGACAGGGGGAAGTCTGAAGCTTTCTTT	CASSQDRGKSEAFF
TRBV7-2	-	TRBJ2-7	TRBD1	TGTGCCAGCAGCTCAGTTGGCAGGGGGCGCCACGAGCAGTACTTC	CASSSVGRGRHEQYF
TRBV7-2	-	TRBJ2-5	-	TGTGCCAGCAGCTTGGGGGCACTAGGGGGGCAAGAGACCCAGTACTTC	CASSLGALGGQETQYF
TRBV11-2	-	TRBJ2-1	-	TGTGCCAGCTACGAAACCAGGGAAAGCCGATACAATGAGCAGTTCTTC	CASYETRESRYNEQFF